The rows below give T cell receptor beta chains drawn from one sample of a study of blood T cells in healthy people across ages. TCRdb re-analysed the 5' RACE reads in MiXCR, keeping a single row per CDR3 protein. Of nearly 1 million distinct CDR3 sequences listed, roughly 51% are singletons. Sequencing was carried out using blood. The source of these receptors is a woman in her sixties or seventies in good health. Both conserved end residues are trimmed from each CDR3. Fields, in order: V gene, D gene, J gene, CDR3 length, CDR3 protein. A D gene is named only where the DNA matches it firmly.

v_gene: TRBV2
d_gene: TRBD2
j_gene: -
len: 12
CDR3aa: ASSARTSLYEQY

v_gene: TRBV6-5
d_gene: -
j_gene: TRBJ1-1
len: 14
CDR3aa: ASAPQLGLSGTEAF

v_gene: TRBV20-1
d_gene: -
j_gene: TRBJ1-2
len: 11
CDR3aa: SAREAGNYGYT

v_gene: TRBV7-2
d_gene: -
j_gene: TRBJ1-1
len: 13
CDR3aa: ASQLRLTTNTEAF

v_gene: TRBV29-1
d_gene: TRBD1
j_gene: TRBJ1-2
len: 11
CDR3aa: SVDATGGRGYT

v_gene: TRBV3-1
d_gene: -
j_gene: TRBJ2-1
len: 10
CDR3aa: ASSRTRGEQF

v_gene: TRBV6-1
d_gene: TRBD2
j_gene: TRBJ2-3
len: 12
CDR3aa: ASSVAGRGDTQY

v_gene: TRBV4-1
d_gene: -
j_gene: TRBJ1-2
len: 11
CDR3aa: ASSQVGGVGYT

v_gene: TRBV4-2
d_gene: -
j_gene: TRBJ2-5
len: 11
CDR3aa: ASSQGFQETQY

v_gene: TRBV5-1
d_gene: -
j_gene: TRBJ2-3
len: 14
CDR3aa: ASSLQLGIVSDTQY

v_gene: TRBV28
d_gene: TRBD2
j_gene: TRBJ2-4
len: 12
CDR3aa: ASNQPGRENIQY

v_gene: TRBV15
d_gene: -
j_gene: TRBJ2-5
len: 12
CDR3aa: ATSPSGTEETQY

v_gene: TRBV3-1
d_gene: -
j_gene: TRBJ1-2
len: 12
CDR3aa: ASSQGPPFYGYT

v_gene: TRBV6-2/TRBV6-3
d_gene: TRBD1
j_gene: TRBJ2-7
len: 12
CDR3aa: ALQPRGGTYEQY

v_gene: TRBV7-2
d_gene: -
j_gene: TRBJ2-3
len: 12
CDR3aa: ASSLQRITKVQY

v_gene: TRBV3-1
d_gene: -
j_gene: TRBJ1-1
len: 11
CDR3aa: ASSPFGPTEAF

v_gene: TRBV4-2
d_gene: -
j_gene: TRBJ2-7
len: 12
CDR3aa: ASSQDPQDYEQY

v_gene: TRBV5-1
d_gene: TRBD1
j_gene: TRBJ2-3
len: 14
CDR3aa: ASSSGTGGGTDTQY

v_gene: TRBV4-2
d_gene: TRBD2
j_gene: TRBJ2-1
len: 14
CDR3aa: ASSQRAGTTYNEQF

v_gene: TRBV7-9
d_gene: -
j_gene: TRBJ1-2
len: 13
CDR3aa: ASSPPLTVRYGYT

v_gene: TRBV4-1
d_gene: TRBD1
j_gene: TRBJ1-1
len: 18
CDR3aa: ASSQPGQAVLFFWNTEAF

v_gene: TRBV19
d_gene: -
j_gene: TRBJ2-3
len: 11
CDR3aa: ASRWTLGDTQY

v_gene: TRBV29-1
d_gene: -
j_gene: TRBJ2-5
len: 10
CDR3aa: SVGMGQETQY

v_gene: TRBV20-1
d_gene: -
j_gene: TRBJ1-6
len: 11
CDR3aa: SARTGAASPLH

v_gene: TRBV7-2
d_gene: -
j_gene: TRBJ2-7
len: 12
CDR3aa: ASSLLKPSNEQY

v_gene: TRBV29-1
d_gene: -
j_gene: TRBJ1-4
len: 12
CDR3aa: SVGLGATNEKLF

v_gene: TRBV12-3/TRBV12-4
d_gene: -
j_gene: TRBJ2-1
len: 12
CDR3aa: ASSQPTQGDEQF

v_gene: TRBV27
d_gene: -
j_gene: TRBJ2-7
len: 14
CDR3aa: ASRRQTLGASYEQY

v_gene: TRBV4-1
d_gene: TRBD2
j_gene: TRBJ2-1
len: 15
CDR3aa: ASSQEWGLAGTNEQF

v_gene: TRBV20-1
d_gene: TRBD2
j_gene: TRBJ2-7
len: 17
CDR3aa: SARDRFWASGRLGYEQY